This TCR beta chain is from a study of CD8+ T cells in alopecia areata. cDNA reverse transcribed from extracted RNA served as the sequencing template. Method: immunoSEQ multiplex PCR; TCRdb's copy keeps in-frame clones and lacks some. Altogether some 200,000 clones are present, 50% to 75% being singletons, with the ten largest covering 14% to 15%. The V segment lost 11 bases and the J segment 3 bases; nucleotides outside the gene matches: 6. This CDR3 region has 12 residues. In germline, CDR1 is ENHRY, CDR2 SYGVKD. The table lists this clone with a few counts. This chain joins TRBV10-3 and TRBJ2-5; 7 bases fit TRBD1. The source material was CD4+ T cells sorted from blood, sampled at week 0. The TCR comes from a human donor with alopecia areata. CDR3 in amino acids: CACSGGEETQYF. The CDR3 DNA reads TGTGCCTGTTCAGGGGGTGAAGAGACCCAGTACTTC.